Listed here are 24 T cell receptor beta chains from one sample, sequenced in a study of graft-versus-host responses after intestinal transplantation. No antigen has been identified for these receptors. Measured with immunoSEQ multiplex PCR; TCRdb has only the in-frame clones, and not every one. Of under 75,000 clones listed, around 91% are singletons. This material consisted of unstimulated CD8+ T cells sorted from spleen or lymph node cells, taken before transplant. These receptors came from a human donor who was the organ donor for an intestinal transplant.

The V and J genes are TRBV28 and TRBJ1-2, with 9 bases that match TRBD1. The CDR3 contains 13 residues. Germline CDR1 MDHEN, CDR2 SYDVKM. V gave up 5 bases and J gave up 6 bases; unmatched junction bases: 4. The CDR3 spells CASSPGTGNGYTF. CDR3 DNA: TGTGCCAGCAGTCCAGGGACAGGGAATGGCTACACCTTC.

The rearrangement links TRBV7-6 to TRBJ2-1, with 11 bases that match TRBD2. From germline, CDR1 is SGHVS and CDR2 FNYEAQ. The V segment lost 6 bases and the J segment 8 bases; nucleotides outside the gene matches: 9. The CDR3 extends over 15 amino acids. The CDR3 DNA reads TGTGCCAGCAGTAGTAGCGGGGGGGACGGGGATGAGCAGTTCTTC. It encodes CASSSSGGDGDEQFF.

The rearrangement links TRBV27 to TRBJ1-2, with a tentative D call TRBD1 (6 bases). V gave up 6 bases and J gave up 4 bases, with 24 bases separating them. This CDR3 region has 17 residues. Germline-derived CDR1 and CDR2 are MNHEY and SMNVEV (reference sequence). The CDR3 DNA reads as TGTGCCAGCAGCGGATATCCAGCCGGGGGGCTCCTCTATGGCTACACCTTC. It encodes CASSGYPAGGLLYGYTF.

This CDR3 reads CASSLAGGYNEQFF. CDR3 sequence (DNA): TGTGCCAGCAGTTTAGCGGGGGGATACAATGAGCAGTTCTTC. The chain has TRBV28 and TRBJ2-1; 8 nucleotides agree with TRBD2. The CDR3 consists of 14 residues. CDR1 and CDR2 from the germline V gene are MDHEN and SYDVKM. The junction had 1 base not matched to a gene; V was cut back by 2 bases and J by 4 bases.

The chain joins TRBV15 to TRBJ1-5; 9 bases are a match to TRBD1. This CDR3 spans 15 amino acids. The V segment lost 3 bases and the J segment 6 bases; nucleotides outside the gene matches: 6. Germline V gene sequence: CDR1 LNHNV, CDR2 YYDKDF (reference sequence). In DNA, the CDR3 is TGTGCCACCAGCAGCGGGACAGGGTGGGGTCAGCCCCAGCATTTT. Amino acids: CATSSGTGWGQPQHF.

The gene calls are TRBV19 and TRBJ2-3, with 10 bases lining up with TRBD2. Germline V gene data show CDR1 as LNHDA and CDR2 as SQIVND (reference sequence). After removal of 3 bases from V and 8 bases from J, the junction contained 17 bases not matched to a gene. The CDR3 contains 18 residues. CDR3 region: CASSMGSWSGGAALTQYF. The CDR3 DNA reads as TGTGCCAGTAGTATGGGTTCCTGGAGCGGGGGGGCCGCCCTTACGCAGTATTTT.

This chain uses TRBV7-6 with TRBJ2-5, with a possible D match to TRBD1 (6 bases). V lost 1 base and J 4 bases, leaving 13 bases between the germline ends. There are 15 residues in the CDR3. The germline CDR1 and CDR2 sequences are SGHVS and FNYEAQ. CDR3 sequence (DNA): TGTGCCAGCAGCTTAGAGGGGCAGGGGAGAGAGACCCAGTACTTC. It encodes CASSLEGQGRETQYF.

The rearrangement uses TRBV19 and TRBJ1-2, with D unresolved. Trimming removed 2 bases from V and 6 bases from J, with 13 bases in between. Germline lookup yields CDR1 LNHDA and CDR2 SQIVND (reference sequence). The CDR3 covers 14 residues. CDR3 bases: TGTGCCAGTAGTATATTCCGGGGTTGGAATGGCTACACCTTC. It is translated as CASSIFRGWNGYTF.

This clone has a single count. J is TRBJ1-3 and V is TRBV5-1, with 7 bases lining up with TRBD1. CDR1 is SGHRS and CDR2 is YFSETQ in the germline V gene. After removal of 4 bases from V and 0 bases from J, the junction contained 22 bases not matched to a gene. This CDR3 has 21 amino acids. CDR3 in amino acids: CASSDGNSGTAYPDSGNTIYF. The CDR3 nucleotides read TGCGCCAGCAGCGACGGAAACTCCGGGACAGCCTACCCCGACTCTGGAAACACCATATATTTT.

The chain couples TRBV7-2 to TRBJ2-2, with a weak D call TRBD2 (5 bases). CDR3 length: 16 residues. Germline CDR1 SGHTA, CDR2 FQGNSA. Trimming cost V 5 bases and J 0 bases, with 13 bases left between them. CDR3 DNA sequence: TGTGCCAGCAGCCCCCGCTTCGGGACGAACACCGGGGAGCTGTTTTTT. It specifies CASSPRFGTNTGELFF.

This clone was recorded once. The chain recombines TRBV27 with TRBJ1-1, with D unclear. Trimming removed 6 bases at V and 1 base at J, with 9 bases between. The CDR3 contains 13 residues. Germline CDR1 reads MNHEY; CDR2 reads SMNVEV (reference sequence). The CDR3 reads CASSVGGNTEAFF. Here the CDR3 DNA reads TGTGCCAGCAGCGTGGGAGGGAACACTGAAGCTTTCTTT.

V and J are TRBV7-3 and TRBJ2-3; 9 bases are a match to TRBD2. This CDR3 comprises 15 residues. In germline, CDR1 is SGHTA, CDR2 FQGTGA. Losses at the gene ends were 3 bases for V and 0 bases for J; bases not matched to a gene: 1. CDR3 residues: CASSLSGGSTDTQYF. The CDR3 nucleotides are TGTGCCAGCAGCTTGAGCGGGGGGAGCACAGATACGCAGTATTTT.

V gene TRBV19 combines with J gene TRBJ1-6; perhaps TRBD1 as D (6 bases). The CDR3 consists of 14 residues. Deletions cut 10 bases from V and 9 bases from J, with 19 bases between. Looked up from germline, CDR1 is LNHDA and CDR2 is SQIVND (reference sequence). CDR3 in DNA: TGTGCCACCGACCCCGACAGGAGTTTTTCACCCCTCCACTTT. Residues: CATDPDRSFSPLHF.

This chain connects TRBV5-6 to TRBJ1-1, with a possible D match to TRBD1 (6 bases). This CDR3 contains 14 residues. The germline V gene encodes CDR1 SGHDT and CDR2 YYEEEE. Between the trimmed V and J ends, which lost 0 bases and 1 base, there was a span of 7 bases. DNA for the CDR3: TGTGCCAGCAGCTTGGCACAGGGGAACACTGAAGCTTTCTTT. Translating it yields CASSLAQGNTEAFF.

V is TRBV5-6 and J is TRBJ2-7; D possibly corresponds to TRBD1 (6 bases). The CDR3 has 15 amino acids. Germline CDR1 reads SGHDT; CDR2 reads YYEEEE. Trimming removed 3 bases from V and 2 bases from J, with 15 bases in between. The CDR3 bases are TGTGCCAGCAGCTCATTCGCAGGGGACCCCTACGAGCAGTACGTC. Its translation: CASSSFAGDPYEQYV.

The chain employs TRBV6-4 and TRBJ1-1; D remains unclear. The CDR3 sequence is 9 residues long. Germline V gives CDR1 MRHNA, CDR2 SNTAGT. CDR3 coding DNA: TGTGGCGGAGAGCTTGAAGCTTTCTTT. Amino acids: CGGELEAFF.

The chain combines TRBV19 with TRBJ2-1; TRBD2 is a possible D gene (5 bases). The V gene's germline CDR1 is LNHDA and CDR2 SQIVND (reference sequence). This CDR3 region has 14 residues. Trimming took off 1 base at V and 3 bases at J, with 7 bases between the two ends. Here the CDR3 reads CASSIVSGYNEQFF. The CDR3 DNA reads as TGTGCCAGTAGTATAGTGAGCGGCTACAATGAGCAGTTCTTC. The variable domain in full, completed from reference TRBV19 and TRBJ2-1, reads DGGITQSPKYLFRKEGQNVTLSCEQNLNHDAMYWYRQDPGQGLRLIYYSQIVNDFQKGDIAEGYSVSREKKESFPLTVTSAQKNPTAFYLCASSIVSGYNEQFFGPGTRLTVL.

The chain joins TRBV25-1 to TRBJ1-6; weak D call: TRBD1 (6 bases). V lost 2 bases and J 12 bases, leaving 14 bases between the germline ends. Germline V gene sequence: CDR1 MGHDK, CDR2 SYGVNS. The CDR3 sequence is 14 residues long. DNA for the CDR3: TGTGCCAGCAGTGAAAAAGGGGGATGGGTACCCCTCCACTTT. Residues: CASSEKGGWVPLHF.

The chain recombines TRBV2 with TRBJ2-7; the match to TRBD2 covers 8 bases. Trimming cost V 3 bases and J 9 bases; bases outside gene matches: 10. Germline-derived CDR1 and CDR2 are SNHLY and FYNNEI. The CDR3 is made up of 14 amino acids. CDR3 nucleotide sequence: TGTGCCAGCAGTGAGCTCGGGGGGGCCATCGTGCAGTACGTC. This codes for CASSELGGAIVQYV.

The V gene is TRBV29-1, the J gene TRBJ2-3; tentative D call: TRBD1 (7 bases). This CDR3 is built from 13 residues. The V gene's germline CDR1 is SQVTM and CDR2 ANQGSEA. The V gene lost 4 bases and the J gene lost 7 bases, with 15 bases spanning the gap. The CDR3 nucleotides read TGCAGCGTTGCAACTTCAGGGGGGAATACGCAGTATTTT. It translates to CSVATSGGNTQYF.

This chain uses TRBV7-9 with TRBJ1-2, with a possible D match to TRBD1 (6 bases). V was clipped by 2 bases and J by 6 bases, with 19 bases between them. In germline, CDR1 is SEHNR, CDR2 FQNEAQ (reference sequence). This CDR3 is built from 16 residues. The CDR3 nucleotides read TGTGCCAGCAGCTTAACAAGACCGGACAGTTCGGATGGCTACACCTTC. Translated: CASSLTRPDSSDGYTF.

The gene calls are TRBV29-1 and TRBJ2-3; a weak D match, TRBD1 (5 bases). CDR1 and CDR2 (germline): SQVTM, ANQGSEA. V dropped 4 bases and J dropped 4 bases, with 21 bases sitting between them. This CDR3 has 16 residues. CDR3 nucleotide sequence: TGCAGCGTTGGAAGAGGTGCCCTTGAAGGGGCAGATACGCAGTATTTT. It translates to CSVGRGALEGADTQYF.

This clone occurred a few times. This sequence joins TRBV4-2 and TRBJ2-1, with D possibly being TRBD1 (5 bases). Germline lookup yields CDR1 LGHNA and CDR2 YNFKEQ. Trimming took off 0 bases at V and 9 bases at J, with 18 bases between the two ends. This CDR3 is built from 16 residues. The CDR3 bases are TGTGCCAGCAGCCAAGAAAGCAGGGCGTGGGGAAGTGAGCAGTTCTTC. It specifies CASSQESRAWGSEQFF.

The J gene is TRBJ1-5, the V gene TRBV4-1; TRBD1 might be the D (5 bases). V lost 1 base and J lost 7, with 20 bases in between. There are 17 residues in the CDR3. The germline gives CDR1 MGHRA, CDR2 YSYEKL. The DNA for the CDR3 is TGCGCCAGCAGCCAAGTACCACCGGGGGGAGGGTACCAGCCCCAGCATTTT. This codes for CASSQVPPGGGYQPQHF.